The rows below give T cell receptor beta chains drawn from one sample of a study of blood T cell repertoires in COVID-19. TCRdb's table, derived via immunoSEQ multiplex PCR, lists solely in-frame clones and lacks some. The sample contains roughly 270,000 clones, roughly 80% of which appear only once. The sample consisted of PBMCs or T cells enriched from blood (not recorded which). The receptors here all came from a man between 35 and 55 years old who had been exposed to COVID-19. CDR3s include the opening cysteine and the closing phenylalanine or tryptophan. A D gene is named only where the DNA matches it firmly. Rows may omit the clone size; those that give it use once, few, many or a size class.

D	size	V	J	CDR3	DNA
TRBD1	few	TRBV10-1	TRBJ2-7	CASSDTGGGEQYF	TGCGCCAGCAGTGACACAGGGGGAGGCGAGCAGTACTTC
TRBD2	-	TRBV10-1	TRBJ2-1	CASSDQVGLAGVNEQFF	TGCGCCAGCAGTGACCAGGTCGGGCTAGCGGGAGTCAATGAGCAGTTCTTC
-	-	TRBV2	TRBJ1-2	CASSVEGGRGYTF	TGTGCCAGCAGTGTAGAGGGGGGGAGAGGCTACACCTTC
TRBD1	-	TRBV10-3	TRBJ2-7	CAISDPGTGTYEQYF	TGTGCCATCAGTGACCCCGGGACAGGGACCTACGAGCAGTACTTC
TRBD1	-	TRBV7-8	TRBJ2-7	CASSSPDRLSYEQYF	TGTGCCAGCAGCTCCCCGGACAGGCTCTCCTACGAGCAGTACTTC
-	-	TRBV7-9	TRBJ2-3	CASSLGVQGQTDTQYF	TGTGCCAGCAGCTTAGGGGTTCAGGGACAAACAGATACGCAGTATTTT
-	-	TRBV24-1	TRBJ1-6	CATRKDADDHIGSPLHF	TGTGCCACCCGGAAGGATGCGGATGATCACATAGGCTCACCCCTCCACTTT
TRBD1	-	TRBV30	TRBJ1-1	CAWTRGGQGRNEAFF	TGTGCCTGGACGAGGGGGGGACAGGGGAGGAATGAAGCTTTCTTT
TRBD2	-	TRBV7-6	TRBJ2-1	CASSSGTSGSIGLVNEQFF	TGTGCCAGCAGCTCCGGGACTAGCGGGAGTATCGGGCTAGTTAATGAGCAGTTCTTC
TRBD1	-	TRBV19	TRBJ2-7	CATRDRGKYEQYF	TGTGCCACCCGGGACAGGGGAAAATACGAGCAGTACTTC
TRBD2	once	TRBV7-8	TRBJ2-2	CASSSRTSGRRLSDTGELFF	TGTGCCAGCAGCTCCCGGACTAGCGGGAGGAGGTTATCGGACACCGGGGAGCTGTTTTTT
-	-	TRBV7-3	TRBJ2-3	CASSYLGGAYTDTQYF	TGTGCCAGCAGCTACTTAGGGGGGGCCTACACAGATACGCAGTATTTT
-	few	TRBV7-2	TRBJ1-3	CASGQWAAEGNTIYF	TGTGCCAGCGGTCAGTGGGCAGCGGAAGGAAACACCATATATTTT
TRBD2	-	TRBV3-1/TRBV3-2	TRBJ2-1	CASSQAAGPRGNEQFF	TGTGCCAGCAGCCAAGCAGCGGGGCCAAGGGGTAATGAGCAGTTCTTC
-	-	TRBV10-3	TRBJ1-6	CAIQETRDSPLHF	TGTGCCATCCAAGAGACCCGGGATTCACCCCTCCACTTT
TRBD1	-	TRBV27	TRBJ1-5	CASLALGTGGNQPQHF	TGTGCCAGCCTCGCGCTCGGGACAGGGGGCAATCAGCCCCAGCATTTT
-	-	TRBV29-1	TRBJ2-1	CSVVSNSAYNEQFF	TGCAGCGTTGTGTCCAACTCCGCCTACAATGAGCAGTTCTTC
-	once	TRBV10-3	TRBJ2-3	CAISKGLTTDTQYF	TGTGCCATCTCAAAAGGACTTACCACAGATACGCAGTATTTT
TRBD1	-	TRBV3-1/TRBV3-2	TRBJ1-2	CASSTGTGKNGYTF	TGTGCCAGCAGTACCGGGACAGGGAAAAATGGCTACACCTTC
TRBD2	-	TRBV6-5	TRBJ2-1	CAAQARGGRNEQFF	TGTGCCGCCCAGGCCCGGGGGGGCAGGAATGAGCAGTTCTTC
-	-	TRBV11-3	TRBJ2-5	CASSPHSGGDQETQYF	TGTGCCAGCAGCCCCCACTCCGGGGGTGACCAAGAGACCCAGTACTTC
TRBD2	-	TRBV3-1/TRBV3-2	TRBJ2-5	CASSLRGTSGRQTQYF	TGTGCCAGCAGCCTCCGCGGTACTAGCGGGAGGCAGACCCAGTACTTC
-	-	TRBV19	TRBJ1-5	CASTYSGNQPQHF	TGTGCCAGTACTTATAGTGGCAATCAGCCCCAGCATTTT
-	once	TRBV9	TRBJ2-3	CASSAGGNSVDTQYF	TGTGCCAGCAGCGCCGGCGGGAACTCAGTGGATACGCAGTATTTT
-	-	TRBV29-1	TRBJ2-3	CSVVPEVGGTDTQYF	TGCAGCGTTGTTCCGGAGGTGGGTGGCACAGATACGCAGTATTTT
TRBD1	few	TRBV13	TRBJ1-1	CASSLKPQGATEAFF	TGTGCCAGCAGCTTAAAACCACAGGGGGCCACTGAAGCTTTCTTT
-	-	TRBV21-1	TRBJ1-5	CASSNPIPEYRLLSNQPQHF	TGTGCCAGCAGCAACCCGATCCCTGAGTACAGGCTTCTTAGCAATCAGCCCCAGCATTTT